What follows are 6 T cell receptor beta chains derived from one specimen sequenced in a study of graft-versus-host responses after intestinal transplantation (dated by TCRdb to about 2021). Library method: the immunoSEQ multiplex PCR assay. The table comes from immuneACCESS by way of TCRdb, which keeps in-frame sequences with V and J called. Part of the clones is missing from these tables; in studies checked, under half for an unresolved V gene and the rest for unknown reasons. Across this sample there are approximately 13,000 clones, with approximately 40% seen only once. Of the sample, around 2.3% falls within the top ten clones. What this sample's time point label stands for: cells obtained before transplantation from donor or recipient. Mixed lymphocyte reactions plated 200,000 CFSE-labeled pre-transplant responders with 200,000 irradiated violet-dye-labeled stimulators and were cultured for roughly 6 days.

The source material was alloreactive CD8+ T cells from a mixed lymphocyte reaction culture, sampled before intestinal transplant. The cell subset or site label here, explained by the study, means: CFSE-low proliferating T cells sorted from roughly six-day pre-transplant mixed lymphocyte reaction (GvH or HvG direction). The source is a human patient who received an intestinal transplant.

The chain uses TRBV5-1 and TRBJ2-1, with 8 bases matching TRBD1. CDR1 and CDR2 (germline): SGHRS, YFSETQ. There are 15 residues in the CDR3. Germline trimming cut 2 bases from V and 4 bases from J; bases unmatched to any gene: 5. CDR3 residues: CASSLTGGPYNEQFF. CDR3 nucleotide sequence: TGCGCCAGCAGCTTAACAGGGGGGCCATACAATGAGCAGTTCTTC.

This clone is a singleton in its sample. The chain employs TRBV9 and TRBJ2-5, with 10 bases identical to TRBD1. In germline, CDR1 is SGDLS, CDR2 YYNGEE. After removal of 3 bases from V and 3 bases from J, the junction contained 5 bases not matched to a gene. The CDR3 runs 15 residues. DNA of the CDR3: TGTGCCAGCAGCGAGGGACAGGGGATTGAAGAGACCCAGTACTTC. It is translated as CASSEGQGIEETQYF.

The gene calls are TRBV30 and TRBJ1-2; 7 positions agree with TRBD1. V shed 1 base and J 7 bases; nucleotides not matched to a gene: 9. This CDR3 is 14 amino acids long. Germline V gene sequence: CDR1 GTSNPN, CDR2 SVGIG (reference sequence). The CDR3 nucleotides read TGTGCCTGGAGTGAAGTAGGGGGCGATGGTGGCTACACCTTC. Its protein is CAWSEVGGDGGYTF.

This clone was found a few times. The V and J genes are TRBV29-1 and TRBJ2-5; 13 nucleotides agree with TRBD2. The ends lost 5 bases at V and 7 bases at J; junction bases unmatched: 7. CDR3 size: 14 residues. Germline loops: CDR1 SQVTM, CDR2 ANQGSEA. In nucleotides, the CDR3 is TGCAGCGTTAGGGGGACTAGCGGGGATGTGACCCAGTACTTC. Translating gives CSVRGTSGDVTQYF.

This clone was counted between two and nine times. The chain is built from TRBV5-6 and TRBJ2-2; D is undetermined. CDR1 is SGHDT, CDR2 YYEEEE, per germline. The CDR3 runs to 16 residues. The V gene lost 0 bases and the J gene lost 0 bases, with 9 bases spanning the gap. This chain's CDR3 is CASSLGGLTNTGELFF. Here the CDR3 DNA reads TGTGCCAGCAGCTTGGGTGGCTTGACGAACACCGGGGAGCTGTTTTTT.

This clone is labeled as medium-sized. CDR3 sequence: CASRGTSGAGELFF. CDR3 nucleotide sequence: TGCGCCAGCAGGGGGACCTCCGGAGCCGGGGAGCTGTTTTTT. The V gene is TRBV5-1, the J gene TRBJ2-2; D is possibly TRBD1 or TRBD2 (5 bases each). The V gene's germline CDR1 is SGHRS and CDR2 YFSETQ. The CDR3 is made up of 14 amino acids. V was pared by 5 bases and J by 6 bases, with 14 bases between. The whole variable domain, remainder taken from reference TRBV5-1 and TRBJ2-2, is KAGVTQTPRYLIKTRGQQVTLSCSPISGHRSVSWYQQTPGQGLQFLFEYFSETQRNKGNFPGRFSGRQFSNSRSEMNVSTLELGDSALYLCASRGTSGAGELFFGEGSRLTVL.